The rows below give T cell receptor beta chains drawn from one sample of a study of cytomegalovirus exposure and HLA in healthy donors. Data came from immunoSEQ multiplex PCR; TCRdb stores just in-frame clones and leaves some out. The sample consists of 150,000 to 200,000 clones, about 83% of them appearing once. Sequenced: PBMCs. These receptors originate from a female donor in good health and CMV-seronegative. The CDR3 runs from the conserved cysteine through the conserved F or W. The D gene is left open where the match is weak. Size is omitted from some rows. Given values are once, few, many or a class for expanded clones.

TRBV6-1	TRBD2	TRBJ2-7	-	TGTGCCAGCAGCCCCCTAGCGGGACACCCATACGAGCAGTACTTC	CASSPLAGHPYEQYF
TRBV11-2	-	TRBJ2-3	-	TGTGCCAGCAGCTTAGATGGGCGGGGACGCACAGATACGCAGTATTTT	CASSLDGRGRTDTQYF
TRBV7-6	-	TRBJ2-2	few	TGTGCCAGCAGCTTAGGAACCAGCACCGGGGAGCTGTTTTTT	CASSLGTSTGELFF
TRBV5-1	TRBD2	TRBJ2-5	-	TGCGCCAGCAGCCCCGGGTTAGCGGGGGGGCTTGTAGAGACCCAGTACTTC	CASSPGLAGGLVETQYF
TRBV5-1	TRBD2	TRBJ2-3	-	TGCGCCAGCAGCTTGGCCGTTGGGCGGGAGGGCACAGATACGCAGTATTTT	CASSLAVGREGTDTQYF
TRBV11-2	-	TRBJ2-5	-	TGTGCCAGCAGAGGACAGCCACAAGAGACCCAGTACTTC	CASRGQPQETQYF
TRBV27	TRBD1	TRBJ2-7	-	TGTGCCAGCAGTCAGAAAAACAGGGGCGGTTCCTACGAGCAGTACTTC	CASSQKNRGGSYEQYF
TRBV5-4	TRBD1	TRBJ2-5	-	TGTGCCAGCAGCCCGGACAGGGACCAAGAGACCCAGTACTTC	CASSPDRDQETQYF
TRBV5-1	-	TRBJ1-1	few	TGCGCCAGCAGCTTGGACAGTGCGAACACTGAAGCTTTCTTT	CASSLDSANTEAFF
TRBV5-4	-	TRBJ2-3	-	TGTGCCAGCAGCTTGACTAGTGCAGATGCGCAGTATTTT	CASSLTSADAQYF
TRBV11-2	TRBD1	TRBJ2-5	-	TGTGCCAGCAGCTTATTTCTGGACAGGGGGCGGCGGGAAGGGACCCAGTACTTC	CASSLFLDRGRREGTQYF
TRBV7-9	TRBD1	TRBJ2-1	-	TGTGCCAGGAGCTCCGGGACAGCAATCAATGAGCAGTTCTTC	CARSSGTAINEQFF
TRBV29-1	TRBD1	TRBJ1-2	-	TGCAGCGTTGCAGGGGGATTGAACTATGGCTACACCTTC	CSVAGGLNYGYTF
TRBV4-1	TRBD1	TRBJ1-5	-	TGCGCCAGCAGCCAAGTGACGGGACAGAGCAATCAGCCCCAGCATTTT	CASSQVTGQSNQPQHF
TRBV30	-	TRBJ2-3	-	TGTGCCTGGAGTGTACGTTGGGGGGATTATACGCAGTATTTT	CAWSVRWGDYTQYF
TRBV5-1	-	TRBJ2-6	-	TGCGCCAGCAGCTTGGGGGGGGCTGGGGCCAACGTCCTGACTTTC	CASSLGGAGANVLTF
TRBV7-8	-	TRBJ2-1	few	TGTGCCAGCAGCTTAGGTGAGGGCCAACCAAAGTTCTTC	CASSLGEGQPKFF
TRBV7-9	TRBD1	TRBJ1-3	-	TGTTCCAGCAGCTTGAGGACAGGAGCCACTGGAAACACCATATATTTT	CSSSLRTGATGNTIYF
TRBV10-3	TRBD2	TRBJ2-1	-	TGTGCCATCAGTGAGATAAATCCCCTACAGGGGACTAGCGGGAGAATCGACAATGAGCAGTTCTTC	CAISEINPLQGTSGRIDNEQFF
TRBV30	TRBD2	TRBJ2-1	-	TGTGCCTGGAGTTGGGGGGGAGCAGTTGAGCAGTTCTTC	CAWSWGGAVEQFF
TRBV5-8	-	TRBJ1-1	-	TGTGCCAGCAGCTTGGGGAGGGTATCTGTGAACACTGAAGCTTTCTTT	CASSLGRVSVNTEAFF
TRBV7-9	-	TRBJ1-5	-	TGTGCCAGCAGCTTACCCTCGGGGCAGCCCCAGCATTTT	CASSLPSGQPQHF